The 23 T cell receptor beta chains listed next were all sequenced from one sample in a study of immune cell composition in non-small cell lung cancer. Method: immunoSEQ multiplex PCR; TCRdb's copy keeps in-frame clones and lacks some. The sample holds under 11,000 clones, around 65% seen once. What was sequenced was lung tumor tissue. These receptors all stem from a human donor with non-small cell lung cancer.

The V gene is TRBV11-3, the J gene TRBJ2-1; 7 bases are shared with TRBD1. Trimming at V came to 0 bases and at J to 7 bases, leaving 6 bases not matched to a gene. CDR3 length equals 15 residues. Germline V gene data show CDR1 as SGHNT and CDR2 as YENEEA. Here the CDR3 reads CASSLDPGTENEQFF. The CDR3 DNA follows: TGTGCCAGCAGCTTAGACCCTGGGACAGAAAATGAGCAGTTCTTC. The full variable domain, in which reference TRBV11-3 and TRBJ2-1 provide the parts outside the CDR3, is EAGVVQSPRYKIIEKKQPVAFWCNPISGHNTLYWYLQNLGQGPELLIRYENEEAVDDSQLPKDRFSAERLKGVDSTLKIQPAELGDSAVYLCASSLDPGTENEQFFGPGTRLTVL.

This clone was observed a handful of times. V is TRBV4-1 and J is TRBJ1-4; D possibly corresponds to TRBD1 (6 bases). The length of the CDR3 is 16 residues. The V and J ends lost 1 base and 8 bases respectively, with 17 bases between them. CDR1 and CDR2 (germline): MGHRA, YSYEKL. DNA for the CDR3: TGCGCCAGCAGCCAAGGTGTCGGTGGAGGACAGGAAAAACTGTTTTTT. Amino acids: CASSQGVGGGQEKLFF.

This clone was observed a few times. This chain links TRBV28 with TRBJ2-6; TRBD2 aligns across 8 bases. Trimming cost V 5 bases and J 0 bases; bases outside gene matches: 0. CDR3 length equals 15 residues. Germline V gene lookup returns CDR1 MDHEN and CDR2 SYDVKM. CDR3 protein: CASSAGGSGANVLTF. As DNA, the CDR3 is TGTGCCAGCAGTGCGGGGGGCTCTGGGGCCAACGTCCTGACTTTC.

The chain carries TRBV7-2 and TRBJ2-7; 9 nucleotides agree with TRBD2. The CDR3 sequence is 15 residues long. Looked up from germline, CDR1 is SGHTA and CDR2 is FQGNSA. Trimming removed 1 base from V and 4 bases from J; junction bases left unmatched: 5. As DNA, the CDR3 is TGTGCCAGCAGCTTAGAAGCGGGAGGATGGTACGAGCAGTACTTC. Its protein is CASSLEAGGWYEQYF.

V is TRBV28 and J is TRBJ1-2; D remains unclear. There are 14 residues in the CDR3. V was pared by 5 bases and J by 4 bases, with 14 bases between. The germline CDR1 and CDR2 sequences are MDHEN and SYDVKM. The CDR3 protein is CASSPTVMSYGYTF. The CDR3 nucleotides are TGTGCCAGCAGTCCAACAGTAATGAGCTATGGCTACACCTTC.

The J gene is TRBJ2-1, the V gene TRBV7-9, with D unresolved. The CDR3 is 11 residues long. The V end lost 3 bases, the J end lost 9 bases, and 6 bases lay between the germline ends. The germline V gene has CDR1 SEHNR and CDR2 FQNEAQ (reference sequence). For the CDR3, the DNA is TGTGCCAGCAGCTTCACCAGTGAGCAGTTCTTC. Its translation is CASSFTSEQFF.

The CDR3 loop is CASSGTSGSSETQYF. The DNA for the CDR3 is TGTGCCAGCAGTGGGACTAGCGGGAGTTCGGAAACGCAGTATTTT. The chain employs TRBV28 and TRBJ2-3, with 14 bases identical to TRBD2. Trimming cost V 5 bases and J 9 bases; bases outside gene matches: 7. CDR1 is MDHEN, CDR2 SYDVKM, per germline. The CDR3 extends over 15 amino acids.

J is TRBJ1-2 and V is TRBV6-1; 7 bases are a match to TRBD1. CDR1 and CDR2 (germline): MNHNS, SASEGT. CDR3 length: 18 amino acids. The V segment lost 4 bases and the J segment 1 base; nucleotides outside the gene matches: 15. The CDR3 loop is CASSVVEGQRNYNYGYTF. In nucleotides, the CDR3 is TGTGCCAGCAGTGTGGTGGAGGGACAGCGGAATTATAACTATGGCTACACCTTC.

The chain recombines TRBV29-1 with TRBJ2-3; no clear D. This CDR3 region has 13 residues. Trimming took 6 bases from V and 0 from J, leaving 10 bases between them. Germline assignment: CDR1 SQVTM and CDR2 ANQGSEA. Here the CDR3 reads CSVSVASTDTQYF. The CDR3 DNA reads TGCAGCGTCAGCGTTGCTAGCACAGATACGCAGTATTTT.

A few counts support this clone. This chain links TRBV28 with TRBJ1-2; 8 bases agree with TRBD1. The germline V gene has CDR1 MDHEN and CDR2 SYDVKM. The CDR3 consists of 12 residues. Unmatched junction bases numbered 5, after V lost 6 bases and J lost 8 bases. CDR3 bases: TGTGCCAGCAGCCCAGGGGGCTGGGGCTACACCTTC. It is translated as CASSPGGWGYTF.

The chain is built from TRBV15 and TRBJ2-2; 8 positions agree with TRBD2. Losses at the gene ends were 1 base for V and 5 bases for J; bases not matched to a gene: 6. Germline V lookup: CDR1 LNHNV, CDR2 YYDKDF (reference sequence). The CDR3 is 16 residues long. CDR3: CATSRASGRGTGELFF. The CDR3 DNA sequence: TGTGCCACCAGCAGAGCAAGCGGGAGAGGGACCGGGGAGCTGTTTTTT.

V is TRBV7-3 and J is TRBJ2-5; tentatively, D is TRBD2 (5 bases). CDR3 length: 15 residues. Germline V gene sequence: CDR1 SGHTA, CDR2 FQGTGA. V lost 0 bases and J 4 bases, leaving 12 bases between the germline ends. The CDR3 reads CASSLTNSRGETQYF. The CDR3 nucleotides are TGTGCCAGCAGCTTAACGAACTCACGGGGAGAGACCCAGTACTTC. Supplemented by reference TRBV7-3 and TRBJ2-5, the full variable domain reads GAGVSQTPSNKVTEKGKYVELRCDPISGHTALYWYRQSLGQGPEFLIYFQGTGAADDSGLPNDRFFAVRPEGSVSTLKIQRTERGDSAVYLCASSLTNSRGETQYFGPGTRLLVL.

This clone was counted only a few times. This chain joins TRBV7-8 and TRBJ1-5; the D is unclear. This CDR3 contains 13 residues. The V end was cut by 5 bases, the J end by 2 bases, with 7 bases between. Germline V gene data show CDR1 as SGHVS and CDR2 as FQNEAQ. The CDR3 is CASSPEGNQPQHF. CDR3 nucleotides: TGTGCCAGCAGCCCGGAGGGCAATCAGCCCCAGCATTTT.

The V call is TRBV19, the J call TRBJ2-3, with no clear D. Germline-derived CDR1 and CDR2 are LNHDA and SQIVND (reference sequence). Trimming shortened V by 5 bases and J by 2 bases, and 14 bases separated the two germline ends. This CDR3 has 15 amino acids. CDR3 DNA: TGTGCCAGTAGTGCTAATGCGTACCCCACAGATACGCAGTATTTT. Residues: CASSANAYPTDTQYF.

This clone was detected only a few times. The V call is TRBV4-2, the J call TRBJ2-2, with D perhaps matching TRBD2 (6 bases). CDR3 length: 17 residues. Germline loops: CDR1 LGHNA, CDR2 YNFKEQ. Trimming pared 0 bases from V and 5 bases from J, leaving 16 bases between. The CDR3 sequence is CASSQDWSGGVTGELFF. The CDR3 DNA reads TGTGCCAGCAGCCAAGATTGGTCGGGCGGGGTGACCGGGGAGCTGTTTTTT.

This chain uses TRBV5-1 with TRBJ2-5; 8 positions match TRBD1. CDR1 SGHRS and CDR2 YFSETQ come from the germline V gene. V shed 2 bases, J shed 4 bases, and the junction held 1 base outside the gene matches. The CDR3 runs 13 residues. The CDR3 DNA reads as TGCGCCAGCAGCTTCCAGGGGGCAGAGACCCAGTACTTC. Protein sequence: CASSFQGAETQYF.

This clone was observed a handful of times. This CDR3 is CASSPRRGGYEQYF. The CDR3 nucleotides read TGCGCCAGCAGCCCACGTAGGGGAGGATACGAGCAGTACTTC. The chain recombines TRBV5-1 with TRBJ2-7; weak D call: TRBD2 (6 bases). The V and J ends lost 4 bases and 4 bases respectively, with 15 bases between them. The germline CDR1 and CDR2 sequences are SGHRS and YFSETQ. The CDR3 is 14 residues long.

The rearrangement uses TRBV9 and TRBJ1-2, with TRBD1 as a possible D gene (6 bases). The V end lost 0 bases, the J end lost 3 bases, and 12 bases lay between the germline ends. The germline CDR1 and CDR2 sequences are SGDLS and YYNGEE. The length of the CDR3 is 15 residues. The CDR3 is CASSVGGGRDYGYTF. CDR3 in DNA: TGTGCCAGCAGCGTAGGAGGGGGAAGAGACTATGGCTACACCTTC.

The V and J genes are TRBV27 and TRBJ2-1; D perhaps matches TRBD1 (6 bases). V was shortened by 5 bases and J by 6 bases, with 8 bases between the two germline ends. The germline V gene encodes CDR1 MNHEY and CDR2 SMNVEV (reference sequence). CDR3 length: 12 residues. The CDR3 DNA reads TGTGCCAGCAGTGTACAGGGCAATGAGCAGTTCTTC. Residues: CASSVQGNEQFF.

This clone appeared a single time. CDR3 in DNA: TGTGCCAGCATGTCAGGGGATACGCAGTATTTT. It encodes CASMSGDTQYF. This chain links TRBV2 with TRBJ2-3; possibly TRBD1 for D (5 bases). Trimming took off 7 bases at V and 6 bases at J, with 8 bases between the two ends. The CDR3 runs to 11 residues. Germline V CDR1 and CDR2: SNHLY, FYNNEI.

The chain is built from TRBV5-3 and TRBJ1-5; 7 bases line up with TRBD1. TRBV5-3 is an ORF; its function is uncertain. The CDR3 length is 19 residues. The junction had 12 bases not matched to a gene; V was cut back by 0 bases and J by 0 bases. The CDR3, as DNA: TGTGCCAGAAGCTTGGCTTCGAACAGGGGAATCTATAGCAATCAGCCCCAGCATTTT. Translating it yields CARSLASNRGIYSNQPQHF.

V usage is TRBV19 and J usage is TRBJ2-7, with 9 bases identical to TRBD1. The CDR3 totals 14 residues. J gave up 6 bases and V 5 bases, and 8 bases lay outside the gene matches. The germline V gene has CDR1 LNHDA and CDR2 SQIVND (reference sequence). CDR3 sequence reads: CASSSTGGRGEQYF. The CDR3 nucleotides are TGTGCCAGTAGTTCGACAGGGGGGAGAGGCGAGCAGTACTTC.

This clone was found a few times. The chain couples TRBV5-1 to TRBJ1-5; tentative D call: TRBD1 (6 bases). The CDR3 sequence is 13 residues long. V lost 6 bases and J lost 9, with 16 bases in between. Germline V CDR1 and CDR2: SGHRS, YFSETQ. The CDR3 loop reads CASTVDGGRPQHF. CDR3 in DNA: TGCGCCAGCACGGTGGACGGGGGGCGGCCCCAGCATTTT.